What follows is one TCR beta chain and its context. Its target is unknown. V shed 5 bases and J shed 5 bases, with 7 bases lying between them. The CDR3 covers 12 residues. CDR1 and CDR2 from the germline V gene are SGHAT and FQNNGV. These data originate in a study of CD8 T cells in Susac syndrome. Points from the study as a whole: TCR sequencing and HLA analysis covered a relatively small number of individuals.

Sequencing of TCR beta, carried out with a high-throughput approach, was applied to CD8+ and CD4+ T cells from the blood. Negative isolation yielded the CD8+ and CD4+ T cells, while FACS enriched the TEMRA cells. RNA amounts of about 0.5 to 1 ug underwent reverse transcription with random hexamers. The amplification used immunoSEQ multiplex PCR on TCR beta CDR3; it spanned 54 Vbeta and 13 Jbeta. A single record per CDR3 protein comes from TCRdb applying MiXCR to the immunoSEQ multiplex PCR reads. This repertoire shows roughly 130,000 distinct CDR3 sequences, about 95% found once; its top ten account for approximately 0.13%.

The rearrangement links TRBV11-2 to TRBJ2-1; D is uncertain. The TCR sequence derives from a human donor with multiple sclerosis. Sequenced: CD4+ T cells from PBMCs. CDR3: CASSVLDNEQFF. CDR3 DNA sequence: TGTGCCAGCAGCGTCCTGGACAATGAGCAGTTCTTC.